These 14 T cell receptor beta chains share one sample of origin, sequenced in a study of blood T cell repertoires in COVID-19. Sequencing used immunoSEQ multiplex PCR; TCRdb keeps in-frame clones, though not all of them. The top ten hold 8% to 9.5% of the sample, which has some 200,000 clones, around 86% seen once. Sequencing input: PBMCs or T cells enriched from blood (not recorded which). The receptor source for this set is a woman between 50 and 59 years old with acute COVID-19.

The CDR3 spells CASSKGTSNEQFF. Here the CDR3 DNA reads TGTGCCAGCAGCAAAGGGACTAGCAATGAGCAGTTCTTC. The chain carries TRBV5-4 and TRBJ2-1; 8 bases match TRBD2. V trimming: 4 bases; J trimming: 6 bases; junction bases outside the gene matches: 3. The germline gives CDR1 SGHNT, CDR2 YYREEE (reference sequence). There are 13 residues in the CDR3.

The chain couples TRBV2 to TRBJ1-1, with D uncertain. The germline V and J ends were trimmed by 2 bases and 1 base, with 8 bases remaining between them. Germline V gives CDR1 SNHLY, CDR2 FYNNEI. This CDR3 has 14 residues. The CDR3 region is CASSENGGNTEAFF. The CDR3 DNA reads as TGTGCCAGCAGTGAAAATGGCGGGAACACTGAAGCTTTCTTT.

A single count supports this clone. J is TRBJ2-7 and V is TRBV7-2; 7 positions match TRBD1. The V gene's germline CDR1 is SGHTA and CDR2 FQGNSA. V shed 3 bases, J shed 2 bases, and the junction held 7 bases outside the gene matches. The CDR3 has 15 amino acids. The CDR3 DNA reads TGTGCCAGCAGCTTCACAGGGGTTGGTACCTACGAGCAGTACTTC. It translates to CASSFTGVGTYEQYF.

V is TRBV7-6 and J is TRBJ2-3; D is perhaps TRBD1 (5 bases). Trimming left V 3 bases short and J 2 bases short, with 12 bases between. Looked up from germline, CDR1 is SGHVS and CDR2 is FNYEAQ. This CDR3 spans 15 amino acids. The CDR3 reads CASSFFDSNTDTQYF. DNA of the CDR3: TGTGCCAGCAGCTTTTTTGACAGTAACACAGATACGCAGTATTTT.

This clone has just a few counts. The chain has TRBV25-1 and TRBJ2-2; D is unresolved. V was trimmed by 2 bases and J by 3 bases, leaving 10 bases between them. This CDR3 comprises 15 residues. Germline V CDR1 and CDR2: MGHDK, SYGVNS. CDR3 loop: CASSEPLRDTGELFF. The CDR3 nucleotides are TGTGCCAGCAGTGAACCTCTTAGAGACACCGGGGAGCTGTTTTTT.

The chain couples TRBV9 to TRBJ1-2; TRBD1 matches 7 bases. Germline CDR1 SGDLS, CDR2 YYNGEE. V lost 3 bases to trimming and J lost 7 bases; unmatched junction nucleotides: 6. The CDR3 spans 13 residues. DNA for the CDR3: TGTGCCAGCAGCGGCACAGGGGTTGGTGGCTACACCTTC. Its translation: CASSGTGVGGYTF.

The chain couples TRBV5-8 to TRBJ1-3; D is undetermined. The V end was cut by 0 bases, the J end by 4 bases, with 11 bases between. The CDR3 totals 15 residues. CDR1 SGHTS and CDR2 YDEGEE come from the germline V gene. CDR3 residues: CASSLGRESGNTIYF. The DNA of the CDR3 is TGTGCCAGCAGCTTGGGGAGGGAATCCGGAAACACCATATATTTT.

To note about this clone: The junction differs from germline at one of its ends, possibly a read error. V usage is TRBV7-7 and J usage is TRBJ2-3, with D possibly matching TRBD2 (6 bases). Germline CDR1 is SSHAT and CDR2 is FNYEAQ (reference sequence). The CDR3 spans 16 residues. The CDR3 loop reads CASSLGSGHSTDTQYF. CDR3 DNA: TGTGCTAGCAGCTTGGGTAGCGGACATAGCACAGATACGCAGTATTTT.

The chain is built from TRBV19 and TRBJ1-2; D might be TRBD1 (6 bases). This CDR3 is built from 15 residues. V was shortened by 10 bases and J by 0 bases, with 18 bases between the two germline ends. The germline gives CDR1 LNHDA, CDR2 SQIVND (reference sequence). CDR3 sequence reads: CATTGLHGANYGYTF. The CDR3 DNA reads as TGTGCCACTACAGGGCTCCACGGAGCTAACTATGGCTACACCTTC.

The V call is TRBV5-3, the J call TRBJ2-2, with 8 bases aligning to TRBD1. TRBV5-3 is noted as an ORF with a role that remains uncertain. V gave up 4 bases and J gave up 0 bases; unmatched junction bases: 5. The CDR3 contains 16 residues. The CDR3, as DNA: TGTGCCAGAAGCCGGACAGGGTTCGCGAACACCGGGGAGCTGTTTTTT. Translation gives CARSRTGFANTGELFF.

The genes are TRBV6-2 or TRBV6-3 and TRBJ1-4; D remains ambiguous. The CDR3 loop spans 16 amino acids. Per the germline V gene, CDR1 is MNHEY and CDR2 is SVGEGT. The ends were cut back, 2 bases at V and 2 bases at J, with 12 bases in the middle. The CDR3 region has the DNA TGTGCCAGCAGTTACGGCCAGACACTTACTAATGAAAAACTGTTTTTT. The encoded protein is CASSYGQTLTNEKLFF.

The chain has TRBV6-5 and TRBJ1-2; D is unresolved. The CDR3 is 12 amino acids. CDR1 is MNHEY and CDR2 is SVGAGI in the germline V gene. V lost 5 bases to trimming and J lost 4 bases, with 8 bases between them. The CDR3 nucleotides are TGTGCCAGCAGTACACAGCCCTATGGCTACACCTTC. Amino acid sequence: CASSTQPYGYTF.

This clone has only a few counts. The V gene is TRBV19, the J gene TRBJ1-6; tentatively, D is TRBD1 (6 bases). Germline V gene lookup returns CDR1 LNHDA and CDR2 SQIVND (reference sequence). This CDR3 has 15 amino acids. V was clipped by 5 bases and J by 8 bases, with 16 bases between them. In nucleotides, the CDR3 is TGTGCCAGTAGTCAACAGGGTTGGGGCTATTCACCCCTCCACTTT. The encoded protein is CASSQQGWGYSPLHF.

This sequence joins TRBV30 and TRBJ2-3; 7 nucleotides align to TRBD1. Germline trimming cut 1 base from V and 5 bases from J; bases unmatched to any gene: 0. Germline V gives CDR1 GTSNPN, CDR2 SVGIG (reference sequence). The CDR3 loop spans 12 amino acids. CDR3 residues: CAWSGQGDTQYF. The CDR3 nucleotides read TGTGCCTGGAGTGGACAGGGAGATACGCAGTATTTT.